These 9 T cell receptor beta chains originate from one sample sequenced in a study of human versus mouse CDR3 diversity and MHC coevolution. Data came from immunoSEQ multiplex PCR; TCRdb stores just in-frame clones and leaves some out. The sample lists 75,000 to 90,000 clones; 80% to 95% were seen once. The sample was naive CD4+ T cells from blood. Subset of the sample: CD45RO-negative CD62L-positive naive CD4 T cells. The receptor source for this set is a person between 30 and 69 years old in good health.

The rearrangement joins TRBV18 to TRBJ1-1; no firm D call. V was trimmed by 2 bases and J by 4 bases, leaving 17 bases between them. This CDR3 contains 16 residues. CDR1 and CDR2 from the germline V gene are KGHSH and LQKENI. The CDR3 loop is CASSPKTWAKSTEAFF. The CDR3 DNA reads TGTGCCAGCTCACCAAAAACATGGGCGAAGAGCACTGAAGCTTTCTTT.

CDR3 sequence reads: CSVGDRSNQPQHF. The CDR3 DNA reads as TGCAGCGTTGGGGACAGAAGCAATCAGCCCCAGCATTTT. The rearrangement links TRBV29-1 to TRBJ1-5; 7 nucleotides line up with TRBD1. Germline CDR1 SQVTM, CDR2 ANQGSEA. This CDR3 comprises 13 residues. Trimming cost V 4 bases and J 1 base; bases outside gene matches: 1.

V is TRBV27 and J is TRBJ2-3, with 8 bases lining up with TRBD2. The CDR3 runs 14 residues. The V and J ends lost 4 bases and 5 bases, in that order; junction bases with no gene match: 5. Per germline, CDR1 MNHEY and CDR2 SMNVEV (reference sequence). CDR3 sequence: CASSWAGGVDTQYF. The CDR3 nucleotides read TGTGCCAGCAGTTGGGCCGGGGGGGTAGATACGCAGTATTTT.

On this clone: The sample contains more than one DNA sequence encoding this CDR3. The chain uses TRBV7-9 and TRBJ1-4; TRBD1 aligns across 9 bases. In germline, CDR1 is SEHNR, CDR2 FQNEAQ (reference sequence). The CDR3 sequence is 17 residues long. The trim removed 4 bases at V and 3 bases at J, leaving 9 bases unmatched. CDR3 in DNA: TGTGCCAGCAGCTCCCCGGACAGGGGCCTACCTAATGAAAAACTGTTTTTT. This codes for CASSSPDRGLPNEKLFF. Together with reference TRBV7-9 and TRBJ1-4, the CDR3 gives the full variable domain: DTGVSQNPRHKITKRGQNVTFRCDPISEHNRLYWYRQTLGQGPEFLTYFQNEAQLEKSRLLSDRFSAERPKGSFSTLEIQRTEQGDSAMYLCASSSPDRGLPNEKLFFGSGTQLSVL.

This clone has only one observation. The chain has TRBV30 and TRBJ2-4; possible D gene TRBD1, 5 bases. Germline V gene sequence: CDR1 GTSNPN, CDR2 SVGIG (reference sequence). The ends were cut back, 3 bases at V and 6 bases at J, with 12 bases in the middle. The CDR3 contains 13 residues. CDR3 amino acids: CAWRGIGANIQYF. As DNA, the CDR3 is TGTGCCTGGAGAGGGATTGGGGCAAACATTCAGTACTTC.

This chain connects TRBV27 to TRBJ2-7; 13 positions match TRBD2. Per germline, CDR1 MNHEY and CDR2 SMNVEV (reference sequence). This CDR3 comprises 16 residues. With 3 bases clipped from V and 5 bases from J, the junction kept 7 bases outside the gene matches. Here the CDR3 DNA reads TGTGCCAGCAGTTTTTTACTAGCGGGAGGGCCCAACGAGCAGTACTTC. This gives the protein CASSFLLAGGPNEQYF.

The CDR3 sequence: CAWGLPNLQPQHF. As DNA, the CDR3 is TGTGCCTGGGGCCTGCCCAATTTACAGCCCCAGCATTTT. The chain uses TRBV30 and TRBJ1-5, with D unresolved. V lost 5 bases to trimming and J lost 7 bases, with 15 bases between them. CDR1 GTSNPN and CDR2 SVGIG come from the germline V gene (reference sequence). The CDR3 covers 13 residues.

This rearrangement joins TRBV29-1 to TRBJ2-1, with 7 bases that match TRBD2. CDR1 SQVTM and CDR2 ANQGSEA come from the germline V gene. This CDR3 comprises 15 residues. With V trimmed by 6 bases and J by 8 bases, 16 bases remained unmatched. The CDR3 region is CSVSRSSGKLYEQFF. The DNA for the CDR3 is TGCAGCGTAAGCCGATCGAGCGGGAAATTGTATGAGCAGTTCTTC.

In this sample, this clone turned up a few times. V usage is TRBV13 and J usage is TRBJ1-3, with TRBD1 matching over 7 bases. Germline-derived CDR1 and CDR2 are PRHDT and FYEKMQ (reference sequence). There are 15 residues in the CDR3. V shed 4 bases, J shed 4 bases, and the junction held 7 bases outside the gene matches. The CDR3 DNA is TGTGCCAGCAGCTCCCGGACAGGCGGGGGAAACACCATATATTTT. Its protein is CASSSRTGGGNTIYF.